This T cell receptor (beta chain) appears in the sequencing data of a study of shared T cell receptors in the human thymus. Assay used: immunoSEQ multiplex PCR; TCRdb lists only in-frame clones, some missing. The sample lists about 660,000 clones, approximately 87% occurring once. Germline CDR1 reads LNHDA; CDR2 reads SQIVND (reference sequence). With 0 bases removed from V and 2 bases from J, the gap between germline ends came to 9 bases. The CDR3 spans 15 residues. These data also featured in a second study, about human thymus T cells. That paper states: Healthy Finnish infants undergoing corrective surgery for congenital heart defects were used as donors. Thymic samples were excised during corrective heart operations. An apparent bias in V and J gene usage was seen in thymic and blood repertoires. There were highly overlapping thymic repertoires among unrelated individuals, as related research reported.

The source of this sequence is a boy younger than two with a congenital heart defect. The rearrangement joins TRBV19 to TRBJ2-3; D uncertain. The sample consisted of thymocytes. CDR3 in DNA: TGTGCCAGTAGTATAGATCCCTATTTCACAGATACGCAGTATTTT. It codes for CASSIDPYFTDTQYF.